This passage covers 22 T cell receptor beta chains from one sample sequenced in a study of blood T cells in healthy people across ages. Sample-barcoded 5' priming and a J-beta primer mix drove a second PCR of roughly 6 to 12 cycles. TCRdb re-called the 5' RACE reads through MiXCR, storing one row per CDR3 protein. The sample yields about 1.6 million distinct CDR3 sequences, roughly 32% seen once. Material for sequencing was blood. Every receptor here comes from a young woman in good health.

This sequence joins TRBV5-1 and TRBJ1-4, with D possibly TRBD1 on 6 matching bases. CDR1 SGHRS and CDR2 YFSETQ come from the germline V gene. The germline V and J ends were trimmed by 0 bases and 7 bases, with 13 bases remaining between them. The CDR3 is 15 residues long. Written as DNA, the CDR3 is TGCGCCAGCAGCTTGGAGCCCAGGGGCGGTGAAAAACTGTTTTTT. This translates into CASSLEPRGGEKLFF.

This clonotype was seen a few times. The rearrangement uses TRBV12-3 or TRBV12-4 and TRBJ2-3, with D maybe TRBD2 (7 bases). The CDR3 is 15 residues long. Between the trimmed V and J ends, which lost 6 bases and 4 bases, there was a span of 17 bases. DNA of the CDR3: TGTGCCAGCAGCCCGAAGGGGGGGAGCCCAGATACGCAGTATTTT. Translated, it gives CASSPKGGSPDTQYF.

V gene TRBV2 combines with J gene TRBJ2-7; TRBD1 matches at 9 bases. The length of the CDR3 is 17 residues. The V gene's germline CDR1 is SNHLY and CDR2 FYNNEI. The trim removed 3 bases at V and 1 base at J, leaving 10 bases unmatched. The CDR3 here is CASSDLYSGTGSYEQYF. The CDR3 DNA sequence: TGTGCCAGCAGTGACCTTTACTCCGGGACAGGGTCCTACGAGCAGTACTTC.

The chain has TRBV6-1 and TRBJ1-1, with D possibly being TRBD1 (6 bases). Germline-derived CDR1 and CDR2 are MNHNS and SASEGT. The CDR3 extends over 14 amino acids. V was clipped by 10 bases and J by 2 bases, with 17 bases between them. The CDR3: CATNFLTGNTEAFF. DNA for the CDR3: TGTGCCACCAATTTCCTGACAGGAAACACTGAAGCTTTCTTT.

This clonotype has a handful of counts. The CDR3 protein is CSAKGAGGVGNEQFF. CDR3 nucleotides: TGCAGTGCCAAGGGGGCGGGGGGGGTAGGAAATGAGCAGTTCTTC. The chain has TRBV20-1 and TRBJ2-1, with TRBD2 matching 9 bases. The CDR3 has 15 residues. The trim removed 6 bases at V and 7 bases at J, leaving 13 bases unmatched. Per germline, CDR1 DFQATT and CDR2 SNEGSKA (reference sequence).

There are a few counts of this clonotype. V and J are TRBV2 and TRBJ1-1; D remains unclear. CDR1 and CDR2 (germline): SNHLY, FYNNEI. This CDR3 comprises 13 residues. V was pared by 4 bases and J by 5 bases, with 11 bases between. The CDR3 sequence is CASSVGWSTEAFF. The CDR3 DNA sequence: TGTGCCAGCAGTGTAGGGTGGAGTACTGAAGCTTTCTTT.

The chain uses TRBV12-3 or TRBV12-4 and TRBJ1-1; TRBD1 matches 8 bases. The CDR3 contains 15 residues. Trimming removed 6 bases from V and 5 bases from J; junction bases left unmatched: 11. CDR3 sequence (DNA): TGTGCCAGCAGCGGGGGCAGGGGGCGGAGAACTGAAGCTTTCTTT. Its translation is CASSGGRGRRTEAFF.

Details on this clonotype: This may arise from a read error, as a much more abundant clone is one base away. V usage is TRBV7-2 and J usage is TRBJ2-5; 7 nucleotides align to TRBD2. CDR3 length: 14 amino acids. Germline CDR1 is SGHTA and CDR2 is FQGNSA. Germline trimming cut 3 bases from V and 11 bases from J; bases unmatched to any gene: 12. CDR3 loop: CASSLRGTYNEQYF. DNA of the CDR3: TGTGCCAGCAGCTTGCGGGGGACTTACAATGAGCAGTACTTC.

The chain is built from TRBV3-1 and TRBJ2-7; a possible D gene is TRBD1 (5 bases). Germline V gene data show CDR1 as LGHDT and CDR2 as YNNKEL (reference sequence). The V gene lost 4 bases and the J gene lost 2 bases, with 15 bases spanning the gap. The CDR3 has 15 amino acids. The DNA of the CDR3 is TGTGCCAGCAGCCTATTGACAGACGCGACCTACGAGCAGTACTTC. This translates into CASSLLTDATYEQYF.

The chain is built from TRBV18 and TRBJ2-5; D gene unclear. Germline CDR1 and CDR2: KGHSH and LQKENI. V lost 2 bases to trimming and J lost 5 bases, with 18 bases between them. This CDR3 contains 16 residues. The CDR3 DNA reads as TGTGCCAGCTCACCAGCGCGACCCGGAAGGTCCGAGACCCAGTACTTC. It is translated as CASSPARPGRSETQYF.

In this sample, this clonotype turned up a few times. V is TRBV20-1 and J is TRBJ2-1; tentatively, D is TRBD1 or TRBD2 (6 bases each). The CDR3 sequence is 15 residues long. Germline CDR1 reads DFQATT; CDR2 reads SNEGSKA (reference sequence). V lost 4 bases and J 0 bases, leaving 13 bases between the germline ends. The CDR3 spells CSAKGGRSSYNEQFF. In DNA form, the CDR3 reads TGCAGTGCTAAGGGGGGCCGGAGCTCCTACAATGAGCAGTTCTTC.

This clonotype was detected only a few times. This rearrangement joins TRBV5-1 to TRBJ2-3, with D possibly being TRBD2 (6 bases). The CDR3 consists of 14 residues. Germline CDR1 and CDR2: SGHRS and YFSETQ. V lost 9 bases and J lost 0, with 14 bases in between. The CDR3 here is CATYGGLSTDTQYF. DNA of the CDR3: TGCGCCACCTATGGGGGACTTAGCACAGATACGCAGTATTTT.

This clonotype came up once. A junction end diverges from the germline sequence, so it may reflect a read error. The chain couples TRBV29-1 to TRBJ2-7, with TRBD1 as a possible D gene (6 bases). Germline V lookup: CDR1 SQVTM, CDR2 ANQGSEA. The CDR3 totals 16 residues. The CDR3 loop is CSAEDRSRGLSYEQYF. In nucleotides, the CDR3 is TGCAGCGCTGAAGATCGATCCAGGGGATTATCCTACGAGCAGTACTTC.

This clonotype occurred a few times. The chain joins TRBV3-1 to TRBJ1-2, with TRBD1 identical over 9 bases. CDR3 length: 15 amino acids. Germline V gene lookup returns CDR1 LGHDT and CDR2 YNNKEL (reference sequence). The V segment lost 4 bases and the J segment 8 bases; nucleotides outside the gene matches: 11. CDR3 protein: CASSPGQGPTGGYTF. The CDR3, as DNA: TGTGCCAGCAGCCCTGGACAGGGGCCCACTGGAGGCTACACCTTC.

This clonotype was counted only a few times. J is TRBJ2-1 and V is TRBV5-6; 9 positions match TRBD1. CDR1 is SGHDT and CDR2 is YYEEEE in the germline V gene. CDR3 size: 13 residues. V lost 3 bases to trimming and J lost 9 bases; unmatched junction nucleotides: 4. CDR3 sequence (DNA): TGTGCCAGCAGCTGGGACAGGGAATTTGAGCAGTTCTTC. Residues: CASSWDREFEQFF.

This clonotype is a singleton in its sample. This chain links TRBV2 with TRBJ1-2; no reliable D call. Germline CDR1 and CDR2: SNHLY and FYNNEI. This CDR3 region has 9 residues. V gave up 7 bases and J gave up 6 bases, with 3 bases separating them. For the CDR3, the DNA is TGTGCCAGCAATAATGGCTACACCTTC. Translating it yields CASNNGYTF.

This sequence joins TRBV11-2 and TRBJ2-7; 8 bases agree with TRBD1. CDR3 length equals 15 residues. V shed 3 bases, J shed 1 base, and the junction held 5 bases outside the gene matches. The germline gives CDR1 SGHAT, CDR2 FQNNGV. Here the CDR3 reads CASSFLDRASYEQYF. The CDR3 region has the DNA TGTGCCAGCAGCTTCCTGGACAGGGCGTCCTACGAGCAGTACTTC.

V usage is TRBV27 and J usage is TRBJ1-1; D unclear. This CDR3 is built from 15 residues. The V end was cut by 1 base, the J end by 0 bases, with 9 bases between. Germline loops: CDR1 MNHEY, CDR2 SMNVEV (reference sequence). Here the CDR3 reads CASSLWGNMNTEAFF. The CDR3 region has the DNA TGTGCCAGCAGTTTATGGGGAAACATGAACACTGAAGCTTTCTTT.

The chain has TRBV3-1 and TRBJ2-5; D unresolved. With 0 bases removed from V and 3 bases from J, the gap between germline ends came to 11 bases. The CDR3 spans 15 residues. CDR1 and CDR2 (germline): LGHDT, YNNKEL (reference sequence). The DNA of the CDR3 is TGTGCCAGCAGCCAAGACCGGCTCTTCAAAGAGACCCAGTACTTC. Residues: CASSQDRLFKETQYF.

This clonotype was recorded only once. This rearrangement joins TRBV30 to TRBJ2-1; weak D call: TRBD2 (6 bases). CDR3 length: 15 amino acids. Germline V gene lookup returns CDR1 GTSNPN and CDR2 SVGIG (reference sequence). V lost 5 bases, J lost 3 bases, and 17 bases lay in between. The CDR3 sequence is CAWERGGGNYNEQFF. The CDR3 nucleotides read TGTGCCTGGGAGAGAGGTGGAGGGAACTACAATGAGCAGTTCTTC. Full variable domain (missing parts from reference TRBV30 and TRBJ2-1): SQTIHQWPATLVQPVGSPLSLECTVEGTSNPNLYWYRQAAGRGLQLLFYSVGIGQISSEVPQNLSASRPQDRQFILSSKKLLLSDSGFYLCAWERGGGNYNEQFFGPGTRLTVL.

There are many counts of this clonotype. The V and J genes are TRBV5-1 and TRBJ2-1, with 9 nucleotides matching TRBD1. Germline loops: CDR1 SGHRS, CDR2 YFSETQ. The CDR3 has 13 residues. J gave up 7 bases and V 4 bases, and 3 bases lay outside the gene matches. The CDR3 loop is CASSRDRVNEQFF. CDR3 bases: TGCGCCAGCAGCCGGGACAGGGTGAATGAGCAGTTCTTC.

This clonotype was seen repeatedly, ten times or more. The chain joins TRBV7-9 to TRBJ2-7, with 7 nucleotides matching TRBD2. There are 14 residues in the CDR3. V trimming: 2 bases; J trimming: 3 bases; junction bases outside the gene matches: 4. The germline CDR1 and CDR2 sequences are SEHNR and FQNEAQ (reference sequence). The chain's CDR3 is CASSLSRGDYEQYF. The CDR3 DNA is TGTGCCAGCAGCTTATCCCGGGGGGACTACGAGCAGTACTTC.